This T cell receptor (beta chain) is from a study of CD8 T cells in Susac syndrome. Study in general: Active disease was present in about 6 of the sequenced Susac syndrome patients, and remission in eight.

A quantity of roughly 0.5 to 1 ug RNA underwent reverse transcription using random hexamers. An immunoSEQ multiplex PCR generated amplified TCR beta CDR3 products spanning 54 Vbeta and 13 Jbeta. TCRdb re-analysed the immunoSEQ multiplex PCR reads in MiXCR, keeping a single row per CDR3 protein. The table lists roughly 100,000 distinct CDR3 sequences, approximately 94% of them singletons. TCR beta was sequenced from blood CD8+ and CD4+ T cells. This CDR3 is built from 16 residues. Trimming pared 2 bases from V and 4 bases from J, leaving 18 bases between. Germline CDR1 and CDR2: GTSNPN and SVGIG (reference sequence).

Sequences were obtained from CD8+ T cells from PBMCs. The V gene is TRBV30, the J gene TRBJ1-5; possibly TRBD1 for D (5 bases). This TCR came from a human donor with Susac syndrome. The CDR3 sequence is CAWSITRGTGNQPQHF. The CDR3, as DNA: TGTGCCTGGAGTATTACGAGGGGAACAGGAAATCAGCCCCAGCATTTT.